One and the same sample provided the 4 T cell receptor beta chains below, sequenced in a study of OX40 agonist ivuxolimab in advanced cancers. Using immunoSEQ multiplex PCR, the repertoire was profiled, and TCRdb retains in-frame clones only, with some absent. The sample has about 60,000 clones, 87% seen once; the top ten hold 16%. This specimen was CD4+ or CD8+ T cells sorted from blood, taken in a trial of the OX40 agonist ivuxolimab. The receptors originated from an adult with an advanced solid tumor such as melanoma, head and neck, liver or kidney cancer.

The CDR3 DNA reads as TGCAGCGTTGAGTGGGAGAGCTCCTACAATGAGCAGTTCTTC. Its protein is CSVEWESSYNEQFF. V is TRBV29-1 and J is TRBJ2-1, with D perhaps matching TRBD2 (5 bases). This CDR3 spans 14 amino acids. CDR1 SQVTM and CDR2 ANQGSEA come from the germline V gene. The V and J ends lost 3 bases and 0 bases respectively, with 9 bases between them.

The genes are TRBV28 and TRBJ2-3; D unresolved. The V gene's germline CDR1 is MDHEN and CDR2 SYDVKM. V lost 5 bases and J 1 base, leaving 13 bases between the germline ends. The CDR3 covers 15 residues. In DNA, the CDR3 is TGTGCCAGCAGTGCGCCGTCGACGGGCACAGATACGCAGTATTTT. Protein: CASSAPSTGTDTQYF.

The rearrangement joins TRBV29-1 to TRBJ2-2; D not certain. The CDR3 is 13 residues long. CDR1 SQVTM and CDR2 ANQGSEA come from the germline V gene. The V end lost 4 bases, the J end lost 1 base, and 7 bases lay between the germline ends. CDR3 amino acids: CSVGHLNTGELFF. In nucleotides, the CDR3 is TGCAGCGTTGGGCACTTGAACACCGGGGAGCTGTTTTTT.

The chain combines TRBV2 with TRBJ1-5, with 8 bases identical to TRBD1. The CDR3 is 15 amino acids. Trimming cost V 5 bases and J 2 bases; bases outside gene matches: 5. CDR1 and CDR2 from the germline V gene are SNHLY and FYNNEI. The chain's CDR3 is CASSPQTGGNQPQHF. CDR3 nucleotide sequence: TGTGCCAGCAGTCCGCAGACAGGGGGCAATCAGCCCCAGCATTTT.